The T cell receptor beta chain described here comes from a study of blood T cell repertoires in COVID-19. As processed by the authors: Estimates of nucleated cell counts were drawn from the amplification of reference gene primers. Produced via immunoSEQ multiplex PCR; TCRdb's table is partial and in-frame only. For V, J and clone size, that table is used; D and trimming come from the DNA. The table shows over 45,000 clones, with roughly 87% occurring only once. The germline V gene encodes CDR1 SGHNT and CDR2 YYREEE (reference sequence). Between the trimmed V and J ends, which lost 1 base and 3 bases, there was a span of 19 bases. This CDR3 comprises 17 residues. The sample holds a few counts of this clone.

This receptor was obtained from an elderly man in a cohort sampled during active COVID-19. Sequenced input: peripheral blood. The chain uses TRBV5-4 and TRBJ1-1, with D possibly matching TRBD1 (6 bases). The CDR3 DNA reads TGTGCCAGCAGCTTGTGGGGGGGCGGCTTTTCGGACACTGAAGCTTTCTTT. Its translation: CASSLWGGGFSDTEAFF.